This entry features one TCR beta chain sequence. Its antigen is unidentified. The investigators amplified TCR beta CDR3 regions from RNA transcripts. An initial round of RT-PCR targeting the TCR CDR3 relied on the HTBI primer set. TCRdb called the multiplex PCR reads again in MiXCR, with one record for every CDR3 protein. The repertoire consists of under 400,000 distinct CDR3 sequences, with 13% to 15% occurring once and the leading ten covering roughly 19%. This specimen comes from a study of T cells in Graves' hyperthyroidism and ophthalmopathy. Study conclusions and caveats: The model forecast ophthalmopathy, anticipating it by a median around 6.9 months before onset.

V was clipped by 2 bases and J by 5 bases; unmatched bases: 7. There are 16 residues in the CDR3. Germline CDR1 is LNHDA and CDR2 is SQIVND (reference sequence). A NOSPECS grade of at least 4, a Clinical Activity Score of at least 3 and duration under 3 months were recorded in ophthalmopathy patients. The chain employs TRBV19 and TRBJ2-2, with 8 bases that match TRBD1. This clonotype originated in a woman aged 60 to 75 with Graves' ophthalmopathy. The sequenced material came from blood. The CDR3 region is CASSILAGGATGELFF. The CDR3 bases are TGTGCCAGTAGTATATTGGCAGGGGGCGCGACCGGGGAGCTGTTTTTT.